A single sample gave rise to the 29 T cell receptor beta chains below, sequenced in a study of blood T cell repertoires in COVID-19. The protocol was immunoSEQ multiplex PCR, while the TCRdb copy is restricted to in-frame clones and leaves out a portion. This sample has 140,000 or so clones, with 85% found just once. The material sequenced was peripheral blood. The origin of the receptors is a man over 45 with acute or convalescent COVID-19.

The rearrangement joins TRBV29-1 to TRBJ1-5, with D possibly TRBD1 on 6 matching bases. The germline V gene encodes CDR1 SQVTM and CDR2 ANQGSEA. The CDR3 totals 15 residues. V shed 5 bases and J shed 7 bases, with 21 bases lying between them. The DNA of the CDR3 is TGCAGCGTTATTCTCTCGGGACATCCTTACCAGCCCCAGCATTTT. Its translation: CSVILSGHPYQPQHF.

The chain combines TRBV3-1 (or the pseudogene TRBV3-2) with TRBJ2-2; a weak D match, TRBD1 (5 bases). This CDR3 is 16 amino acids long. Trimming shortened V by 2 bases and J by 4 bases, and 14 bases separated the two germline ends. Germline assignment: CDR1 LGHDT and CDR2 YNNKEL (reference sequence). The CDR3 sequence is CASSQSFFRGTGELFF. The CDR3 DNA is TGTGCCAGCAGCCAATCCTTCTTTAGGGGCACCGGGGAGCTGTTTTTT.

In its sample, this clone was seen once. In DNA form, the CDR3 reads TGTGCCAGCAGTGAGAGGGCGGGAGGGCCCTACAATGAGCAGTTCTTC. Amino acids: CASSERAGGPYNEQFF. This chain uses TRBV6-1 with TRBJ2-1, with 9 bases aligning to TRBD2. The junction had 5 bases not matched to a gene; V was cut back by 3 bases and J by 2 bases. Germline assignment: CDR1 MNHNS and CDR2 SASEGT. CDR3 size: 16 residues.

The chain joins TRBV4-1 to TRBJ1-2; D is unclear. V was pared by 4 bases and J by 4 bases, with 16 bases between. CDR3 length: 15 residues. Germline assignment: CDR1 MGHRA and CDR2 YSYEKL. The DNA of the CDR3 is TGCGCCAGCAGCCTAAGTACAATCCCCTTCTATGGCTACACCTTC. Translation gives CASSLSTIPFYGYTF.

J is TRBJ2-3 and V is TRBV20-1, with TRBD2 identical over 13 bases. CDR3 length: 17 residues. Germline V gives CDR1 DFQATT, CDR2 SNEGSKA (reference sequence). The V gene end was trimmed by 3 bases and the J gene end by 4 bases; junction bases not matched to a gene: 10. The DNA of the CDR3 is TGCAGTGCTAGTAGTCTACGGACTAGCGGGAGTTCAGATACGCAGTATTTT. This gives the protein CSASSLRTSGSSDTQYF.

The V and J genes are TRBV5-1 and TRBJ1-4; D not certain. CDR3 length: 15 residues. The ends were cut back, 1 base at V and 4 bases at J, with 11 bases in the middle. Germline V lookup: CDR1 SGHRS, CDR2 YFSETQ. The CDR3 nucleotides read TGCGCCAGCAGCTTGACTAACCCAGTTAATGAAAAACTGTTTTTT. It translates to CASSLTNPVNEKLFF.

The chain couples TRBV6-4 to TRBJ2-1; the match to TRBD2 covers 8 bases. The V and J ends lost 3 bases and 4 bases, in that order; junction bases with no gene match: 5. The CDR3 sequence is 15 residues long. Germline V gene lookup returns CDR1 MRHNA and CDR2 SNTAGT. In DNA, the CDR3 is TGTGCCAGCAGTGAGATGTTAGCGGGATACAATGAGCAGTTCTTC. Amino acids: CASSEMLAGYNEQFF.

V gene TRBV19 combines with J gene TRBJ1-3; possibly TRBD1 for D (5 bases). The V and J ends lost 7 bases and 3 bases respectively, with 22 bases between them. Germline V gives CDR1 LNHDA, CDR2 SQIVND (reference sequence). This CDR3 is built from 17 residues. In DNA, the CDR3 is TGTGCCAGTACCCCATATTCGCGGGGGACGAGTGGAAACACCATATATTTT. Translation: CASTPYSRGTSGNTIYF.

CDR3 region: CASRPGLAGGNQETQYF. The CDR3 DNA follows: TGTGCCAGCAGACCGGGACTAGCGGGGGGGAACCAAGAGACCCAGTACTTC. The rearrangement links TRBV5-4 to TRBJ2-5; 16 nucleotides agree with TRBD2. Unmatched junction bases numbered 4, after V lost 5 bases and J lost 0 bases. The germline V gene encodes CDR1 SGHNT and CDR2 YYREEE (reference sequence). The CDR3 length is 17 residues.

This chain joins TRBV6-1 and TRBJ1-2; perhaps TRBD1 as D (5 bases). Trimming took 2 bases from V and 4 from J, leaving 8 bases between them. The germline CDR1 and CDR2 sequences are MNHNS and SASEGT. CDR3 length: 13 residues. The CDR3 here is CASSEWGVYGYTF. Written as DNA, the CDR3 is TGTGCCAGCAGTGAATGGGGGGTCTATGGCTACACCTTC.

This clone came up a few times. This chain connects TRBV29-1 to TRBJ1-2; tentatively, D is TRBD1 (5 bases). The germline CDR1 and CDR2 sequences are SQVTM and ANQGSEA. CDR3 length: 11 amino acids. Trimming stripped 7 bases from V and 4 bases from J, with 10 bases between. CDR3 amino acids: CSADSGYGYTF. Written as DNA, the CDR3 is TGCAGCGCCGACAGTGGCTATGGCTACACCTTC.

This clone was recorded once. The genes are TRBV6-5 and TRBJ2-1; D perhaps matches TRBD1 (6 bases). Trimming stripped 2 bases from V and 13 bases from J, with 18 bases between. The V gene's germline CDR1 is MNHEY and CDR2 SVGAGI. The CDR3 is made up of 14 amino acids. The CDR3 coding sequence is TGTGCCAGCAGTTACGGCGGCCCCATAGGGACACAGTTCTTC. Protein sequence: CASSYGGPIGTQFF.

This chain uses TRBV20-1 with TRBJ2-1; D uncertain. V was shortened by 3 bases and J by 6 bases, with 9 bases between the two germline ends. The V gene's germline CDR1 is DFQATT and CDR2 SNEGSKA (reference sequence). The CDR3 is 12 amino acids. CDR3 amino acids: CSASRLVNEQFF. CDR3 in DNA: TGCAGTGCTAGTCGGCTAGTCAATGAGCAGTTCTTC.

The chain carries TRBV18 and TRBJ1-4; no clear D. This CDR3 is built from 19 residues. The V end was cut by 1 base, the J end by 0 bases, with 18 bases between. Germline V gene data show CDR1 as KGHSH and CDR2 as LQKENI. The CDR3 region has the DNA TGTGCCAGCTCACCACAGCAGGCTGCCGAAAGCACAACTAATGAAAAACTGTTTTTT. The encoded protein is CASSPQQAAESTTNEKLFF.

This clone has just a few counts. The chain couples TRBV18 to TRBJ1-6, with TRBD1 as a possible D gene (6 bases). V dropped 2 bases and J dropped 6 bases, with 11 bases sitting between them. The germline CDR1 and CDR2 sequences are KGHSH and LQKENI. The CDR3 is made up of 15 amino acids. CDR3 sequence: CASSPSAGVNSPLHF. The CDR3 coding sequence is TGTGCCAGCTCACCATCCGCAGGGGTTAATTCACCCCTCCACTTT.

The chain employs TRBV29-1 and TRBJ1-1, with 7 bases aligning to TRBD1. Looked up from germline, CDR1 is SQVTM and CDR2 is ANQGSEA. Losses at the gene ends were 7 bases for V and 4 bases for J; bases not matched to a gene: 9. The CDR3 spans 13 residues. Here the CDR3 DNA reads TGCAGCGGCCTGAACAGGGGATTCACTGAAGCTTTCTTT. It specifies CSGLNRGFTEAFF.

The rearrangement joins TRBV5-1 to TRBJ2-3, with D possibly matching TRBD2 (5 bases). V was cut by 0 bases and J by 4 bases, with 6 bases left in between. Germline V gene data show CDR1 as SGHRS and CDR2 as YFSETQ. The CDR3 loop spans 13 amino acids. CDR3 nucleotide sequence: TGCGCCAGCAGCTTGGCCGGGGCAGATACGCAGTATTTT. Translation gives CASSLAGADTQYF.

This chain joins TRBV12-2 and TRBJ2-2; the D call of TRBD2 is as the table states it, not checked on the DNA. TRBV12-2 is classified as a pseudogene. There are 15 residues in the CDR3. The CDR3 DNA reads TGTGCAAGTCGCTTTGGGCGGGCGAACACCGGGGAGCTGTTTTTT. Protein product: CASRFGRANTGELFF.

V gene TRBV5-1 combines with J gene TRBJ2-7, with TRBD1 matching over 8 bases. The CDR3 consists of 16 residues. V gave up 0 bases and J gave up 3 bases; unmatched junction bases: 8. The germline gives CDR1 SGHRS, CDR2 YFSETQ. The chain's CDR3 is CASSLGGRGPYYEQYF. In DNA form, the CDR3 reads TGCGCCAGCAGCTTGGGTGGCAGGGGGCCTTACTACGAGCAGTACTTC.

The CDR3 sequence is CASSERGGGTDTQYF. CDR3 bases: TGTGCCAGCAGTGAACGGGGGGGAGGCACAGATACGCAGTATTTT. V usage is TRBV6-4 and J usage is TRBJ2-3; 8 nucleotides align to TRBD2. Germline V CDR1 and CDR2: MRHNA, SNTAGT. J lost 1 base, V lost 3 bases, and 3 bases had no gene match. CDR3 size: 15 residues.

J is TRBJ2-4 and V is TRBV9, with 13 bases identical to TRBD2. V was pared by 4 bases and J by 8 bases, with 12 bases of the junction left unmatched. The CDR3 is 17 residues long. Germline CDR1 reads SGDLS; CDR2 reads YYNGEE. The CDR3 coding sequence is TGTGCCAGCAGCCCTACGGGACTAGCGGGAACGATCGACATTCAGTACTTC. Residues: CASSPTGLAGTIDIQYF.

The chain carries TRBV27 and TRBJ2-7, with D perhaps TRBD1 (6 bases). V was shortened by 4 bases and J by 5 bases, with 9 bases between the two germline ends. This CDR3 has 12 amino acids. From germline, CDR1 is MNHEY and CDR2 SMNVEV (reference sequence). The CDR3 DNA reads as TGTGCCAGCAGTTCCAGGGGCCACGAGCAGTACTTC. It translates to CASSSRGHEQYF.

The rearrangement links TRBV11-3 to TRBJ2-5, with TRBD2 identical over 7 bases. V dropped 6 bases and J dropped 2; count of bases not matched to a gene: 3. The CDR3 is made up of 13 amino acids. The germline V gene has CDR1 SGHNT and CDR2 YENEEA. CDR3 amino acids: CASRGAGQETQYF. The CDR3 bases are TGTGCCAGCAGGGGAGCGGGACAAGAGACCCAGTACTTC.

The V and J genes are TRBV18 and TRBJ2-7; TRBD2 might be the D (5 bases). This CDR3 comprises 12 residues. The germline V and J ends were trimmed by 10 bases and 6 bases, with 16 bases remaining between them. Looked up from germline, CDR1 is KGHSH and CDR2 is LQKENI. This chain's CDR3 is CATGLNRGEQYF. CDR3 sequence (DNA): TGTGCCACCGGCCTGAACCGGGGCGAGCAGTACTTC.

The genes are TRBV6-6 and TRBJ1-3, with 9 bases fitting TRBD1. The CDR3 totals 15 residues. V dropped 6 bases and J dropped 7; count of bases not matched to a gene: 10. CDR1 and CDR2 (germline): MNHNY, SVGAGI (reference sequence). CDR3 protein: CASSPTPDRGNTIYF. The CDR3 coding sequence is TGTGCCAGCAGCCCTACCCCAGACAGGGGGAACACCATATATTTT.

V and J are TRBV6-5 and TRBJ1-3; D remains ambiguous. In germline, CDR1 is MNHEY, CDR2 SVGAGI. V was trimmed by 2 bases and J by 0 bases, leaving 5 bases between them. The CDR3 spans 14 residues. This CDR3 is CASSYQSSGNTIYF. The CDR3 DNA reads TGTGCCAGCAGTTACCAGTCCTCTGGAAACACCATATATTTT.

This clone was found once. V usage is TRBV6-5 and J usage is TRBJ2-3; possible D gene TRBD1, 6 bases. Germline V gene sequence: CDR1 MNHEY, CDR2 SVGAGI. There are 15 residues in the CDR3. V lost 1 base to trimming and J lost 0 bases, with 8 bases between them. DNA for the CDR3: TGTGCCAGCAGTTACTGGACAGATAGCACAGATACGCAGTATTTT. Its translation: CASSYWTDSTDTQYF.

This clone occurred once. The chain couples TRBV7-8 to TRBJ1-3; the match to TRBD1 covers 7 bases. CDR3 length: 16 amino acids. Unmatched junction bases numbered 5, after V lost 1 base and J lost 2 bases. Germline V CDR1 and CDR2: SGHVS, FQNEAQ. The CDR3 nucleotides read TGTGCCAGCAGCTTAGTTGCAGGGGGTGCTGGAAACACCATATATTTT. Residues: CASSLVAGGAGNTIYF.

This clone was picked up a small number of times. The chain carries TRBV9 and TRBJ1-6, with D unclear. CDR1 and CDR2 (germline): SGDLS, YYNGEE. The CDR3 runs to 13 residues. Trimming stripped 0 bases from V and 13 bases from J, with 11 bases between. CDR3 bases: TGTGCCAGCAGCGTAGATGAGGGCCAGCCCCTCCACTTT. Encoded protein: CASSVDEGQPLHF.